This T cell receptor (beta chain) stems from a study of blood T cell repertoires in COVID-19 (dated by TCRdb to 2020 to 2022). For context, the study as a whole: The collaborator samples originated in the United States, Italy and Spain and spanned the acute and convalescent phases of COVID-19. The prospective study material was composed of cDNA or gDNA derived from T cells, B-cell-depleted T cells, or PBMCs. The dataset comprised deeply sampled blood TCRbeta repertoires from subjects exposed to, actively infected with, or recovered from COVID-19. The repertoires were made available in a free public database intended to serve as a resource for research on the immune response to SARS-CoV-2. Samples came from the ongoing ImmuneRACE study (first 160 participants) plus 1,254 subjects from 6 global collaborators. Nearly every sample came with metadata listing a de-identified subject ID, COVID-19 status, age in years and sex. Where available, HLA class I and class II types were obtained from metadata supplied by the sample provider rather than from assay-based typing.

Comments on this clone: Its antigen is not yet known. Base quality data are lacking; no much larger clone is found one base away.

Collaborating institutions collected whole blood in K2EDTA tubes following their own protocols. For TCRbeta analysis, collaborator samples were shipped as frozen whole blood, as isolated PBMCs, or as DNA extracted from either sample type. From V the trimming removes 5 bases and from J it removes 5 bases, while the gene matches leave 8 bases of the junction unaccounted for. CDR1 and CDR2 are read off the germline V gene (reference sequence) as LGHDT and YNNKEL. There are 16 amino acids in the CDR3, from cysteine to phenylalanine inclusive. Solely the CDR3 DNA is kept, with 48 bases framed from the first base. TCRbeta CDR3 regions were amplified from genomic DNA using the immunoSEQ Assay, a bias-controlled multiplex PCR. In the authors' own workflow: Nucleated cell counts per sample were estimated from amplification of reference gene primers within the assay. To quantify the absolute abundance of each unique TCRbeta CDR3 rearrangement, sequence reads were collapsed and filtered. Productive Simpson clonality was computed per sample as the square root of Simpson's diversity index over productive rearrangements. The clones in this table, taken by TCRdb from immuneACCESS, are in-frame only. Not every clone is retained; where verified, under half of the shortfall comes from an unresolved V gene, and the cause of the rest is unknown. The V and J calls and the clone size are those of that table, but D and trimming were determined from the DNA. The sample includes some 89,000 clones, with about 86% observed a single time. The ten largest clones take up 15% of the sample.

Beyond this particular receptor, the publication reports: The quantity of clinical and demographic metadata differed by source and by participant and was supplied without curation.

The receptor was derived from a human donor in a cohort sampled during active COVID-19. The chain was built from TRBV3-1 (or the pseudogene TRBV3-2) and TRBJ1-6; TRBD1 matches 8 bases in the middle. The sample taken for sequencing was peripheral blood. The nucleotide sequence is given as TGTGCCAGCAGCGTCCGACAGGGGCTCAATAATTCACCCCTCCACTTT. This encodes CASSVRQGLNNSPLHF.